This passage covers 3 T cell receptor beta chains from one sample sequenced in a study of shared clonotypes between healthy human individuals. The repertoire was sequenced with immunoSEQ multiplex PCR; TCRdb's copy has only in-frame clones and lacks some. This sample has about 460,000 clones, with more than 70% found just once. The sequenced material came from PBMCs. The receptors come from a woman in her 40s in good health. Some clones in this sample may be carry-over from other donors' samples.

This CDR3 reads CASSPTQGGPYEQYF. DNA of the CDR3: TGTGCCAGCTCACCAACCCAGGGGGGCCCCTACGAGCAGTACTTC. V is TRBV18 and J is TRBJ2-7; D possibly corresponds to TRBD1 (7 bases). V was cut by 2 bases and J by 2 bases, with 13 bases left in between. Germline CDR1 reads KGHSH; CDR2 reads LQKENI. CDR3 length: 15 amino acids.

This rearrangement joins TRBV5-1 to TRBJ2-7; D perhaps matches TRBD2 (6 bases). Deletions cut 2 bases from V and 0 bases from J, with 9 bases between. CDR1 and CDR2 from the germline V gene are SGHRS and YFSETQ. The CDR3 loop spans 14 amino acids. In DNA, the CDR3 is TGCGCCAGCAGCTTCGGGGGAAGCTCCTACGAGCAGTACTTC. Protein: CASSFGGSSYEQYF. Based on the CDR3 plus reference TRBV5-1 and TRBJ2-7, the full variable domain is KAGVTQTPRYLIKTRGQQVTLSCSPISGHRSVSWYQQTPGQGLQFLFEYFSETQRNKGNFPGRFSGRQFSNSRSEMNVSTLELGDSALYLCASSFGGSSYEQYFGPGTRLTVT.

A note on this clone: It is likely a read error: a sequence one base away is far more abundant. The chain is built from TRBV4-2 and TRBJ2-7; TRBD1 or TRBD2 may be the D gene (5 bases each). Germline values: CDR1 LGHNA, CDR2 YNFKEQ. The CDR3 runs to 16 residues. CDR3 sequence: CANSQDEGQGVDEQYF. CDR3 bases: TGTGCCAACAGCCAAGACGAGGGGCAGGGCGTCGACGAGCAGTACTTC.